The rows below give T cell receptor beta chains drawn from one sample of a study of sequential checkpoint blockade in melanoma. Only in-frame clones appear in the TCRdb table, and some are missing; sequencing was by immunoSEQ multiplex PCR. The sample shows some 2,200 clones, approximately 16% of them seen only once. Sequencing was performed on tumor tissue (inferred from file names), taken from a patient given nivolumab and ipilimumab in sequence. The receptor set was obtained from a human donor with melanoma. CDR3s include the opening cysteine and the closing phenylalanine or tryptophan. The D gene is left open where the match is weak. Rows may omit the clone size; those that give it use once, few, many or a size class.

v_call,d_call,j_call,clone_size,cdr3_aa,cdr3_nt
TRBV11-3,TRBD2,TRBJ2-5,medium-sized,CASSFAGTSGGRKETQYF,TGTGCCAGCAGCTTCGCCGGGACTAGCGGGGGCCGGAAAGAGACCCAGTACTTC
TRBV4-1,TRBD1,TRBJ1-5,large,CASSQGIVGQGRNQPQHF,TGCGCCAGCAGCCAAGGGATCGTAGGACAGGGCCGCAATCAGCCCCAGCATTTT
TRBV11-3,NA,TRBJ2-1,many,CASSPGDLSYNEQFF,TGTGCCAGCAGCCCGGGAGACCTCTCCTACAATGAGCAGTTCTTC
TRBV29-1,NA,TRBJ2-7,NA,CSVEDRTTYEQYF,TGCAGCGTTGAAGATAGGACAACCTACGAGCAGTACTTC
TRBV6-8,TRBD1,TRBJ2-2,large,CATRDSSGELFF,TGTGCCACCAGGGACAGTTCCGGGGAGCTGTTTTTT
TRBV11-3,NA,TRBJ2-3,many,CASSGQRDQPTDTQYF,TGTGCCAGCAGCGGACAAAGGGACCAACCGACAGATACGCAGTATTTT
TRBV28,TRBD1,TRBJ2-6,large,CASSSRGQGRSGANVLTF,TGTGCCAGCAGTTCCAGGGGACAGGGGCGCTCTGGGGCCAACGTCCTGACTTTC
TRBV11-3,TRBD1,TRBJ2-7,medium-sized,CASSLGQSPSYEQYF,TGTGCCAGCAGCCTGGGACAGTCCCCCTCCTACGAGCAGTACTTC
TRBV18,NA,TRBJ1-5,once,CASSPAPNQPQHF,TGTGCCAGCTCACCCGCCCCTAATCAGCCCCAGCATTTT
TRBV4-1,NA,TRBJ1-5,large,CASSPGVLNQPQHF,TGCGCCAGCAGCCCTGGGGTACTCAATCAGCCCCAGCATTTT
TRBV19,NA,TRBJ2-4,NA,CASSRQGGRAKNIQYF,TGTGCCAGTAGCCGACAGGGAGGAAGGGCCAAAAACATTCAGTACTTC
TRBV11-3,NA,TRBJ1-2,NA,CASSLGGLSLGYTF,TGTGCCAGCAGCTTAGGAGGGCTATCTCTGGGCTACACCTTC
TRBV11-3,TRBD2,TRBJ2-1,many,CASSLAGGIYNEQFF,TGTGCCAGCAGCTTGGCGGGGGGGATCTACAATGAGCAGTTCTTC
TRBV6-8,NA,TRBJ1-5,few,CASSYLGSTNQPQHF,TGTGCCAGCAGTTACTTGGGGTCTACAAATCAGCCCCAGCATTTT
TRBV11-3,TRBD1,TRBJ2-5,medium-sized,CASSLSTGVGETQYF,TGTGCCAGCAGCTTATCGACAGGGGTAGGGGAGACCCAGTACTTC
TRBV5-1,TRBD1,TRBJ2-6,NA,CASSLGRTGSSGANVLTF,TGCGCCAGCAGCTTGGGTAGGACAGGATCCTCTGGGGCCAACGTCCTGACTTTC
TRBV12-5,NA,TRBJ1-1,large,CASGLGVQIEAFF,TGTGCTAGTGGCCTCGGCGTGCAGATTGAAGCTTTCTTT
TRBV14,TRBD1,TRBJ1-1,NA,CASSPRGNRGFFF,TGTGCCAGCAGCCCCAGGGGGAACAGGGGATTTTTCTTT
TRBV6-8,TRBD1,TRBJ2-3,medium-sized,CASSPRQGFLYGTDTQYF,TGTGCCAGCAGTCCCAGACAGGGCTTTCTATATGGCACAGATACGCAGTATTTT
TRBV6-8,TRBD1,TRBJ1-6,medium-sized,CASSRAGGSPLHF,TGTGCCAGCAGTCGGGCAGGGGGTTCACCCCTCCACTTT
TRBV19,NA,TRBJ1-2,once,CASSLGNYGYTF,TGTGCCAGTAGTTTGGGGAACTATGGCTACACCTTC
TRBV29-1,TRBD2,TRBJ2-1,NA,CSVEDIAGGMDEQFF,TGCAGCGTTGAAGACATAGCGGGGGGGATGGATGAGCAGTTCTTC
TRBV28,NA,TRBJ2-6,NA,CASRGKERLLGANVLTF,TGTGCCAGCAGAGGTAAGGAACGCTTACTGGGGGCCAACGTCCTGACTTTC
TRBV9,NA,TRBJ1-3,few,CASSVEGTGRNTIYF,TGTGCCAGCAGCGTAGAGGGTACAGGGCGAAACACCATATATTTT
TRBV11-3,TRBD1,TRBJ2-4,many,CASSLVPYRGAKNIQYF,TGTGCCAGCAGCTTGGTGCCGTACAGGGGTGCCAAAAACATTCAGTACTTC
TRBV23-1,NA,TRBJ1-1,NA,CASSFAGNTEAFF,TGCGCCAGCAGCTTCGCAGGGAACACTGAAGCTTTCTTT
TRBV11-3,TRBD2,TRBJ2-3,NA,CASRSGGPGGTQYF,TGTGCCAGCAGATCAGGAGGCCCGGGGGGTACGCAGTATTTT
TRBV11-3,TRBD1,TRBJ2-5,many,CASSLGGTGKETQYF,TGTGCCAGCAGCTTAGGGGGGACAGGCAAAGAGACCCAGTACTTC
TRBV11-3,TRBD1,TRBJ1-2,many,CASSARTGGYDGYTF,TGTGCCAGCAGCGCTAGGACAGGGGGATATGATGGCTACACCTTC